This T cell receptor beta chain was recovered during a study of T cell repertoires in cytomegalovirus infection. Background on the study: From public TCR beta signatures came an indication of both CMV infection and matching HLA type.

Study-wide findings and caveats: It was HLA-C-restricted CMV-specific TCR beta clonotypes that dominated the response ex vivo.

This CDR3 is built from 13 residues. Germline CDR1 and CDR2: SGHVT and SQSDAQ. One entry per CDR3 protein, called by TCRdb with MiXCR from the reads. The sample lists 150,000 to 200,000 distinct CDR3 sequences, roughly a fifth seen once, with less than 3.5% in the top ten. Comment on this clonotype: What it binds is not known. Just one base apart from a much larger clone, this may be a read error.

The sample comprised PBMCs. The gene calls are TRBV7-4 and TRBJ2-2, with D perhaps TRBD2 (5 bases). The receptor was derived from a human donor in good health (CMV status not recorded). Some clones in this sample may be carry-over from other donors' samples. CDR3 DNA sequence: TGTGCCAGCAGCCCGGCTGGCACCGGGGAGCTGTGTTTT. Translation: CASSPAGTGELCF.